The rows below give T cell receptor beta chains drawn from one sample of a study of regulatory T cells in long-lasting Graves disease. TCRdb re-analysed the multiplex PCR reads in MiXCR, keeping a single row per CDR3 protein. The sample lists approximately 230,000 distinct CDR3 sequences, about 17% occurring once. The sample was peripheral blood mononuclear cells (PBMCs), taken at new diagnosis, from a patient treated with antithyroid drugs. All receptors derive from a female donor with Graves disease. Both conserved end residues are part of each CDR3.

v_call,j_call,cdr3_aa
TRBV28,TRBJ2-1,CASSHSGGAGRNNEQFF
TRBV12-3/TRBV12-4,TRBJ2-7,CASSHSGRAWEQYF
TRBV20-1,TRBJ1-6,CSARDRGTDSPLHF
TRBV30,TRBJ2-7,CAWGHADEQYF
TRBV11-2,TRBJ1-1,CASKLTGLNTEAFF
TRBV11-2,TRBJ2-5,CASSSLVGQGNQYF
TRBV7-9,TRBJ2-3,CASSFNRTTGTDTQYF
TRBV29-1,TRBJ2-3,CSVEAADTQYF
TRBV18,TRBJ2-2,CASSPPSQGTITGELFF
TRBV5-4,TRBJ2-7,CASSKGLAGGYGGEQYF
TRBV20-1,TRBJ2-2,CSAANRGTGELFF